These 24 T cell receptor beta chains were sequenced from one sample in a study of blood T cell repertoires in COVID-19. Sequencing used immunoSEQ multiplex PCR; TCRdb keeps in-frame clones, though not all of them. Of about 210,000 clones in the sample, around nine tenths were seen once. Sequenced input: peripheral blood. The receptors shown here come from a man in his fifties or sixties with acute or convalescent COVID-19.

This sequence joins TRBV28 and TRBJ2-2, with D uncertain. Germline V gives CDR1 MDHEN, CDR2 SYDVKM. This CDR3 has 12 residues. V lost 2 bases and J lost 7, with 5 bases in between. The CDR3 sequence is CASSLINGELFF. Written as DNA, the CDR3 is TGTGCCAGCAGTTTAATTAACGGGGAGCTGTTTTTT.

The CDR3 DNA sequence: TGTGCCAGCAGCCAACAGGGGGGGCCTAACAATGAGCAGTTCTTC. It yields the protein CASSQQGGPNNEQFF. The chain carries TRBV7-8 and TRBJ2-1, with a possible D match to TRBD1 (8 bases). Germline CDR1 is SGHVS and CDR2 is FQNEAQ. V was trimmed by 5 bases and J by 5 bases, leaving 16 bases between them. This CDR3 has 15 amino acids.

The J gene is TRBJ1-1, the V gene TRBV18; D might be TRBD1 (6 bases). This CDR3 region has 15 residues. The V and J ends lost 3 bases and 0 bases respectively, with 11 bases between them. The V gene's germline CDR1 is KGHSH and CDR2 LQKENI. As DNA, the CDR3 is TGTGCCAGCTCACCGAAAGGACAGTTGAACACTGAAGCTTTCTTT. Its protein is CASSPKGQLNTEAFF. The variable domain in full, completed from reference TRBV18 and TRBJ1-1, reads NAGVMQNPRHLVRRRGQEARLRCSPMKGHSHVYWYRQLPEEGLKFMVYLQKENIIDESGMPKERFSAEFPKEGPSILRIQQVVRGDSAAYFCASSPKGQLNTEAFFGQGTRLTVV.

The genes are TRBV11-2 and TRBJ2-7; the D gene is possibly TRBD1 (6 bases). Per germline, CDR1 SGHAT and CDR2 FQNNGV. This CDR3 contains 16 residues. V was clipped by 1 base and J by 4 bases, with 17 bases between them. CDR3 sequence reads: CASSLADGQIGYEQYF. The CDR3 DNA reads TGTGCCAGCAGCTTAGCCGACGGACAGATCGGATACGAGCAGTACTTC.

This chain connects TRBV20-1 to TRBJ2-3; D might be TRBD2 (6 bases). The CDR3 spans 11 residues. Deletions cut 3 bases from V and 6 bases from J, with 7 bases between. CDR1 and CDR2 from the germline V gene are DFQATT and SNEGSKA (reference sequence). The chain's CDR3 is CSARAGDTQYF. For the CDR3, the DNA is TGCAGTGCTAGGGCGGGGGATACGCAGTATTTT.

The chain employs TRBV5-8 and TRBJ2-7, with 8 bases lining up with TRBD1. Germline lookup yields CDR1 SGHTS and CDR2 YDEGEE. The ends lost 6 bases at V and 5 bases at J; junction bases unmatched: 10. The length of the CDR3 is 14 residues. CDR3 in amino acids: CASTPRTGYHEQYF. The CDR3, as DNA: TGTGCCAGCACCCCCCGGACAGGGTACCACGAGCAGTACTTC.

The rearrangement joins TRBV7-2 to TRBJ2-3, with 8 positions matching TRBD2. V lost 3 bases to trimming and J lost 5 bases; unmatched junction nucleotides: 13. Looked up from germline, CDR1 is SGHTA and CDR2 is FQGNSA. The CDR3 is 17 residues long. The CDR3 sequence: CASSFGVGGGYRDTQYF. For the CDR3, the DNA is TGTGCCAGCAGCTTTGGGGTCGGCGGGGGGTATCGAGATACGCAGTATTTT.

The V and J genes are TRBV3-1 (or the pseudogene TRBV3-2) and TRBJ2-5, with 10 bases aligning to TRBD2. CDR3 length: 15 residues. With V trimmed by 4 bases and J by 5 bases, 7 bases remained unmatched. Germline CDR1 LGHDT, CDR2 YNNKEL (reference sequence). CDR3 in amino acids: CASSRVLAGLETQYF. As DNA, the CDR3 is TGTGCCAGCAGCCGGGTACTAGCGGGACTGGAGACCCAGTACTTC.

This clone appeared once. The chain couples TRBV3-1 (or the pseudogene TRBV3-2) to TRBJ1-1, with 9 bases lining up with TRBD1. The CDR3 runs 15 residues. V dropped 6 bases and J dropped 4; count of bases not matched to a gene: 9. Per germline, CDR1 LGHDT and CDR2 YNNKEL (reference sequence). The DNA for the CDR3 is TGTGCCAGCAGTCAGGGACAGGGCGGGGGCACTGAAGCTTTCTTT. This codes for CASSQGQGGGTEAFF.

This clone showed up just a few times. This chain connects TRBV10-2 to TRBJ1-1; 11 nucleotides align to TRBD1. The CDR3 runs to 14 residues. Germline trimming cut 2 bases from V and 8 bases from J; bases unmatched to any gene: 4. Per the germline V gene, CDR1 is WSHSY and CDR2 is SAAADI. The CDR3 nucleotides read TGCGCCAGCAGTGAGACTCGGACAGGGGGCGAAGCTTTCTTT. Amino acids: CASSETRTGGEAFF.

V is TRBV3-1 (or the pseudogene TRBV3-2) and J is TRBJ1-2; 7 nucleotides agree with TRBD1. CDR1 LGHDT and CDR2 YNNKEL come from the germline V gene (reference sequence). This CDR3 contains 16 residues. After removal of 1 base from V and 0 bases from J, the junction contained 5 bases not matched to a gene. This chain's CDR3 is CASSQAPGTANYGYTF. The CDR3 DNA follows: TGTGCCAGCAGCCAAGCACCAGGGACAGCTAACTATGGCTACACCTTC.

The V and J genes are TRBV6-1 and TRBJ1-5; D unresolved. CDR3 length equals 16 residues. The germline CDR1 and CDR2 sequences are MNHNS and SASEGT. Trimming shortened V by 1 base and J by 0 bases, and 10 bases separated the two germline ends. CDR3: CASSEGGQHSNQPQHF. The CDR3 coding sequence is TGTGCCAGCAGTGAAGGCGGGCAGCATAGCAATCAGCCCCAGCATTTT.

The rearrangement links TRBV5-1 to TRBJ2-7, with D maybe TRBD2 (6 bases). The CDR3 extends over 12 amino acids. The germline CDR1 and CDR2 sequences are SGHRS and YFSETQ. Trimming took off 7 bases at V and 5 bases at J, with 13 bases between the two ends. CDR3 sequence: CASARDLDEQYF. The CDR3 coding sequence is TGCGCCAGCGCCCGGGACTTGGACGAGCAGTACTTC.

The gene calls are TRBV6-5 and TRBJ1-1, with D unresolved. V shed 6 bases and J shed 1 base, with 9 bases lying between them. The CDR3 loop spans 13 amino acids. The germline V gene has CDR1 MNHEY and CDR2 SVGAGI. Here the CDR3 reads CASSHRGNTEAFF. CDR3 nucleotides: TGTGCCAGCAGCCATAGAGGGAACACTGAAGCTTTCTTT.

In nucleotides, the CDR3 is TGTGCCAGCAGGGACTCTGGGAAACTGTTTTTT. Translating it yields CASRDSGKLFF. V gene TRBV12-3 or TRBV12-4 combines with J gene TRBJ1-4; D not certain. This CDR3 spans 11 amino acids. Trimming removed 6 bases from V and 11 bases from J, with 10 bases in between.

The chain combines TRBV2 with TRBJ1-5; TRBD1 agrees at 10 bases. In germline, CDR1 is SNHLY, CDR2 FYNNEI. Trimming took 10 bases from V and 3 from J; bases not matched to a gene: 6. This CDR3 is 14 amino acids long. CDR3 in amino acids: CATRQGAVNQPQHF. In DNA, the CDR3 is TGTGCCACCCGACAGGGGGCGGTCAATCAGCCCCAGCATTTT.

This clone was recorded once. This chain uses TRBV5-6 with TRBJ2-7; 7 nucleotides agree with TRBD2. Trimming at V came to 5 bases and at J to 5 bases, leaving 10 bases not matched to a gene. Germline values: CDR1 SGHDT, CDR2 YYEEEE. The CDR3 runs 14 residues. The chain's CDR3 is CASSPVAGVHEQYF. Written as DNA, the CDR3 is TGTGCCAGCAGTCCAGTTGCGGGGGTCCACGAGCAGTACTTC.

The chain joins TRBV13 to TRBJ2-3; TRBD2 aligns across 11 bases. The CDR3 is 18 amino acids. Germline lookup yields CDR1 PRHDT and CDR2 FYEKMQ (reference sequence). J gave up 2 bases and V 1 base, and 8 bases lay outside the gene matches. In nucleotides, the CDR3 is TGTGCCAGCAGCTTAGTGACTAGCGGGAAAAGGCACACAGATACGCAGTATTTT. Amino acids: CASSLVTSGKRHTDTQYF.

The CDR3 protein is CASSLVQGHQPQHF. Written as DNA, the CDR3 is TGTGCCAGCAGTTTAGTACAGGGCCATCAGCCCCAGCATTTT. The chain couples TRBV28 to TRBJ1-5, with D tentatively TRBD1 (6 bases). The CDR3 is 14 amino acids. Looked up from germline, CDR1 is MDHEN and CDR2 is SYDVKM. V shed 2 bases and J shed 5 bases, with 10 bases lying between them. Using reference TRBV28 and TRBJ1-5 for the parts outside the CDR3, the full variable domain is DVKVTQSSRYLVKRTGEKVFLECVQDMDHENMFWYRQDPGLGLRLIYFSYDVKMKEKGDIPEGYSVSREKKERFSLILESASTNQTSMYLCASSLVQGHQPQHFGDGTRLSIL.

This clone has just one count. This sequence joins TRBV5-1 and TRBJ2-5; 11 positions match TRBD2. Unmatched junction bases numbered 9, after V lost 0 bases and J lost 2 bases. Germline lookup yields CDR1 SGHRS and CDR2 YFSETQ. The CDR3 has 18 amino acids. The CDR3 DNA reads TGCGCCAGCAGCTTGGCTGTCCTAGCGGGGGGACTACAAGAGACCCAGTACTTC. Amino acids: CASSLAVLAGGLQETQYF.

V is TRBV10-3 and J is TRBJ2-1; 12 bases are shared with TRBD2. Losses at the gene ends were 3 bases for V and 4 bases for J; bases not matched to a gene: 7. Germline-derived CDR1 and CDR2 are ENHRY and SYGVKD. This CDR3 region has 17 residues. The DNA for the CDR3 is TGTGCCATCAGTGATCCGACTAGCGGGGGCTCTTACAATGAGCAGTTCTTC. Its translation: CAISDPTSGGSYNEQFF.

V is TRBV19 and J is TRBJ2-3, with 10 bases identical to TRBD1. The germline gives CDR1 LNHDA, CDR2 SQIVND (reference sequence). This CDR3 has 15 residues. The trim removed 4 bases at V and 4 bases at J, leaving 5 bases unmatched. Here the CDR3 reads CASSTGTGVSDTQYF. In DNA form, the CDR3 reads TGTGCCAGTAGTACGGGGACAGGGGTTTCAGATACGCAGTATTTT. The variable domain in full, completed from reference TRBV19 and TRBJ2-3, reads DGGITQSPKYLFRKEGQNVTLSCEQNLNHDAMYWYRQDPGQGLRLIYYSQIVNDFQKGDIAEGYSVSREKKESFPLTVTSAQKNPTAFYLCASSTGTGVSDTQYFGPGTRLTVL.

This rearrangement joins TRBV12-3 or TRBV12-4 to TRBJ2-1; TRBD2 matches at 7 bases. CDR3 length: 12 residues. V gave up 5 bases and J gave up 13 bases; unmatched junction bases: 8. This CDR3 is CASSLSGTIQFF. Here the CDR3 DNA reads TGTGCCAGCAGTCTCTCCGGGACTATTCAGTTCTTC.

The rearrangement joins TRBV7-6 to TRBJ2-5, with 12 positions matching TRBD2. The CDR3 covers 15 residues. V lost 1 base and J lost 3; bases outside the gene matches: 0. CDR1 is SGHVS and CDR2 is FNYEAQ in the germline V gene. The CDR3 DNA reads TGTGCCAGCAGCTTAGGGACTAGCGGGGAAGAGACCCAGTACTTC. Protein sequence: CASSLGTSGEETQYF. The full variable domain, with the rest looked up from reference TRBV7-6 and TRBJ2-5, is GAGVSQSPRYKVTKRGQDVALRCDPISGHVSLYWYRQALGQGPEFLTYFNYEAQQDKSGLPNDRFSAERPEGSISTLTIQRTEQRDSAMYRCASSLGTSGEETQYFGPGTRLLVL.